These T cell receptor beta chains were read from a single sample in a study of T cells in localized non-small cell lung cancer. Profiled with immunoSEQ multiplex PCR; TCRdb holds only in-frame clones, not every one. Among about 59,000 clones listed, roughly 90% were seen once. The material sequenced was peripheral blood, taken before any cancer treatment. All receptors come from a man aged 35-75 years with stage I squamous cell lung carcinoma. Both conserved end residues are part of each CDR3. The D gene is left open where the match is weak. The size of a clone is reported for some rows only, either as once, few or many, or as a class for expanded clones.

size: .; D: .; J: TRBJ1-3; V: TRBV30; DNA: TGTGCCTGGAGATCGGGCAGCTCTGGAAACACCATATATTTT; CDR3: CAWRSGSSGNTIYF
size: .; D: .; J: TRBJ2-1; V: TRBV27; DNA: TGTGCCAGGACACCAGGGGCCACTCCCTCCTACAATGAGCAGTTCTTC; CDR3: CARTPGATPSYNEQFF
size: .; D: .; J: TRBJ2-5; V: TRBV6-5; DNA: TGTGCCAGCAGTTACGGGCTAAGCCGAGAGACCCAGTACTTC; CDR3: CASSYGLSRETQYF
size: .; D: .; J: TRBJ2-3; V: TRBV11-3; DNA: TGTGCCAGCAGCTTAGGCCGGGAAAAGGGGGCAGATACGCAGTATTTT; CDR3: CASSLGREKGADTQYF
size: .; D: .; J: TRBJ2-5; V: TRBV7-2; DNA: TGTGCCAGCAGCTTAGAGCCCCGCAGGCAGTACTTC; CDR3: CASSLEPRRQYF
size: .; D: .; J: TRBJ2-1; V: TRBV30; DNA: TGTGCCTGGAGTGTACGAGGTAACCTCAATGAGCAGTTCTTC; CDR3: CAWSVRGNLNEQFF
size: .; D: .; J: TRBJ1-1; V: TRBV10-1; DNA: TGCGCCAGCAGTGAGTCACCAGGGGCCACTGAAGCTTTCTTT; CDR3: CASSESPGATEAFF
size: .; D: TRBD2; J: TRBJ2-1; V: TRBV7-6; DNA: TGTGCCAGCAGCTTAGTGGGGACTAGCGGGAGGACCCTCAATGAGCAGTTCTTC; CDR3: CASSLVGTSGRTLNEQFF
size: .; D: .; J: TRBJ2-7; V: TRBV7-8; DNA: TGTGCCAGCAGCTTTAGGACAGCTCCCTACGAGCAGTACTTC; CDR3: CASSFRTAPYEQYF
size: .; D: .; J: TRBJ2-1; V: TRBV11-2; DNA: TGTGCCAGCAGCTTAGGACCCAATGAGCAGTTCTTC; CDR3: CASSLGPNEQFF
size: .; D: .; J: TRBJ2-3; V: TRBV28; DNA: TGTGCCAGCAGAGCTCTGGGGGCGGGAGAGGGGGCAGATACGCAGTATTTT; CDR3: CASRALGAGEGADTQYF
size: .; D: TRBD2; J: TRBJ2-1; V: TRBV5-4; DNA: TGTGCCAGCAGCCCAGGTAAAGGGACTACACTCTACAATGAGCAGTTCTTC; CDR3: CASSPGKGTTLYNEQFF
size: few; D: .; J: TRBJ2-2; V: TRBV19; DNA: TGTGCCAGTAGTATAATCCTTACCGGGGAGCTGTTTTTT; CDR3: CASSIILTGELFF
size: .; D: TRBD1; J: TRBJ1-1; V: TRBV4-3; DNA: TGCGCCAGCAGCCAATTGACAGGGGGCGCCTTTGACACTGAAGCTTTCTTT; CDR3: CASSQLTGGAFDTEAFF
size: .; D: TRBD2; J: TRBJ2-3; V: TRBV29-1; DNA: TGCAGCGCCGGGACTAGCGGGAGGGATACGCAGTATTTT; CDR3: CSAGTSGRDTQYF
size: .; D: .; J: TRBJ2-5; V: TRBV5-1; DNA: TGCGCCAGCAGCTGGGACATCCAAGAGACCCAGTACTTC; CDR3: CASSWDIQETQYF
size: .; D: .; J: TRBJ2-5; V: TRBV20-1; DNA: TGCAGTGCTAGGGCCCTTGAGACCCAGTACTTC; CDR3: CSARALETQYF
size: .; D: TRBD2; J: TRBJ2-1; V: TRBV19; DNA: TGTGCCAGTAGTATAGTCGGTAGCGGGGCCCTCAATGAGCAGTTCTTC; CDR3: CASSIVGSGALNEQFF
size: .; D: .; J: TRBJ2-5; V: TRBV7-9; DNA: TGTGCCAGCAGCCAGAGTACAGCTCAAGAGACCCAGTACTTC; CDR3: CASSQSTAQETQYF
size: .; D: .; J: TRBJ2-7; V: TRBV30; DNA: TGTGCCTGGAGTGTACAAAAGGGGGACTACGAGCAGTACTTC; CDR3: CAWSVQKGDYEQYF
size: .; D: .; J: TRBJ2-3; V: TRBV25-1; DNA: TGTGCCAGCAGTGGATGGGGCGCACCCACAGATACGCAGTATTTT; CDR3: CASSGWGAPTDTQYF
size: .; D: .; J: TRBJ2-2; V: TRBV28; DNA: TGTGCCAGCAGACTCAACACCGGGGAGCTGTTTTTT; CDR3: CASRLNTGELFF
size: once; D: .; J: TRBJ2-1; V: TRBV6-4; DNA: TGTGCCAGCAGTCAGTTACCCGGGACAACCTACAATGAGCAGTTCTTC; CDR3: CASSQLPGTTYNEQFF